This passage covers 2 T cell receptor beta chains from one sample sequenced in a study of blood T cell repertoires in COVID-19. Sequenced by immunoSEQ multiplex PCR; TCRdb stores in-frame clones only, minus some. Of about 84,000 clones listed, roughly 80% are singletons. Specimen: peripheral blood. These TCRs come from a woman older than 75 with acute or convalescent COVID-19.

The rearrangement links TRBV6-6 to TRBJ2-7; D possibly corresponds to TRBD2 (5 bases). V was trimmed by 6 bases and J by 5 bases, leaving 14 bases between them. The CDR3 is made up of 13 amino acids. From germline, CDR1 is MNHNY and CDR2 SVGAGI (reference sequence). CDR3: CASSPFLGNEQYF. The CDR3 nucleotides are TGTGCCAGCAGCCCCTTCCTCGGGAACGAGCAGTACTTC.

The CDR3 DNA reads as TGTGCCAGCAGCTCAGCGGGGGGGTACACAGATACGCAGTATTTT. This encodes CASSSAGGYTDTQYF. The genes are TRBV5-8 and TRBJ2-3; 10 positions match TRBD2. In germline, CDR1 is SGHTS, CDR2 YDEGEE. This CDR3 comprises 15 residues. Trimming took 3 bases from V and 2 from J; bases not matched to a gene: 3.